What follows are 12 T cell receptor beta chains derived from one specimen sequenced in a study of T cell changes during pregnancy in multiple sclerosis. Libraries were prepared by immunoSEQ multiplex PCR; TCRdb keeps only in-frame clonotypes and omits some of them. The sample contains around 62,000 clones, roughly nine tenths of which appear only once. The sequencing used CD4+ T cells from peripheral blood mononuclear cells, collected in the first trimester of pregnancy. The receptors were sampled from a female donor with multiple sclerosis, enrolled in a pregnancy study.

In nucleotides, the CDR3 is TGTGCCAGCAGAGGGGGGGAGGAAAGGGAAAAACTGTTTTTT. It translates to CASRGGEEREKLFF. This rearrangement joins TRBV6-6 to TRBJ1-4; tentatively, D is TRBD1 (6 bases). This CDR3 comprises 14 residues. In germline, CDR1 is MNHNY, CDR2 SVGAGI (reference sequence). V lost 6 bases, J lost 8 bases, and 16 bases lay in between.

The gene calls are TRBV19 and TRBJ1-1, with 7 bases aligning to TRBD1. The germline V gene has CDR1 LNHDA and CDR2 SQIVND (reference sequence). Trimming at V came to 5 bases and at J to 0 bases, leaving 9 bases not matched to a gene. The length of the CDR3 is 16 residues. The CDR3, as DNA: TGTGCCAGTAGTCCGAGGACAGGAATGCTGAACACTGAAGCTTTCTTT. Its protein product is CASSPRTGMLNTEAFF.

The gene calls are TRBV19 and TRBJ2-2; a weak D match, TRBD2 (5 bases). The ends were cut back, 5 bases at V and 1 base at J, with 8 bases in the middle. The germline V gene encodes CDR1 LNHDA and CDR2 SQIVND (reference sequence). CDR3 size: 14 residues. CDR3: CASSREGNTGELFF. CDR3 DNA: TGTGCCAGTAGTCGCGAGGGGAACACCGGGGAGCTGTTTTTT.

The chain recombines TRBV4-2 with TRBJ1-1; 9 bases are a match to TRBD1. The germline gives CDR1 LGHNA, CDR2 YNFKEQ. The ends lost 1 base at V and 6 bases at J; junction bases unmatched: 18. There are 19 residues in the CDR3. CDR3 protein: CASSQGGGDRVGGLPEAFF. CDR3 nucleotides: TGTGCCAGCAGCCAAGGGGGAGGGGACAGGGTGGGGGGGTTGCCTGAAGCTTTCTTT.

The genes are TRBV5-6 and TRBJ2-1, with TRBD1 identical over 8 bases. Trimming at V came to 0 bases and at J to 9 bases, leaving 8 bases not matched to a gene. The CDR3 contains 15 residues. The germline CDR1 and CDR2 sequences are SGHDT and YYEEEE. Here the CDR3 reads CASSLAGQGGGEQFF. The DNA of the CDR3 is TGTGCCAGCAGCTTGGCTGGACAGGGAGGAGGTGAGCAGTTCTTC.

V gene TRBV18 combines with J gene TRBJ1-1; TRBD1 agrees at 7 bases. The germline CDR1 and CDR2 sequences are KGHSH and LQKENI. The CDR3 is 13 amino acids. Trimming took 3 bases from V and 7 from J; bases not matched to a gene: 5. The CDR3 region has the DNA TGTGCCAGCTCACCCGAACAGGGGTTTGAAGCTTTCTTT. This codes for CASSPEQGFEAFF. The entire variable domain, with the rest obtained from reference TRBV18 and TRBJ1-1, is as follows: NAGVMQNPRHLVRRRGQEARLRCSPMKGHSHVYWYRQLPEEGLKFMVYLQKENIIDESGMPKERFSAEFPKEGPSILRIQQVVRGDSAAYFCASSPEQGFEAFFGQGTRLTVV.

The V call is TRBV2, the J call TRBJ1-5, with 7 bases aligning to TRBD1. Germline CDR1 SNHLY, CDR2 FYNNEI. This CDR3 spans 14 amino acids. With 5 bases clipped from V and 3 bases from J, the junction kept 4 bases outside the gene matches. The CDR3, as DNA: TGTGCCAGCAGTCCCGGGACAGCCAATCAGCCCCAGCATTTT. Its protein is CASSPGTANQPQHF.

The chain has TRBV4-3 and TRBJ1-4; 7 positions agree with TRBD1. Trimming at V came to 2 bases and at J to 0 bases, leaving 6 bases not matched to a gene. The length of the CDR3 is 17 residues. Germline V gene data show CDR1 as LGHNA and CDR2 as YSLEER. The CDR3 nucleotides read TGCGCCAGCAGCCAAACAGGGGCAGTTGCAACTAATGAAAAACTGTTTTTT. This translates into CASSQTGAVATNEKLFF.

The chain joins TRBV25-1 to TRBJ2-1; D uncertain. This CDR3 spans 12 amino acids. CDR1 is MGHDK and CDR2 is SYGVNS in the germline V gene. V lost 1 base and J lost 10, with 8 bases in between. CDR3 nucleotide sequence: TGTGCCAGCAGTGAATTGTTAGTGGAGCAGTTCTTC. It encodes CASSELLVEQFF.

J is TRBJ1-2 and V is TRBV30, with TRBD1 matching over 7 bases. V trimming: 3 bases; J trimming: 4 bases; junction bases outside the gene matches: 8. The length of the CDR3 is 14 residues. CDR1 and CDR2 from the germline V gene are GTSNPN and SVGIG (reference sequence). CDR3 amino acids: CAWRRPGTAYGYTF. The CDR3 nucleotides are TGTGCCTGGAGGCGACCAGGGACAGCCTATGGCTACACCTTC.

For the CDR3, the DNA is TGTGCCAGCTCGCCGGTGATCGACAGAGTGAACACTGAAGCTTTCTTT. Protein: CASSPVIDRVNTEAFF. The V gene is TRBV18, the J gene TRBJ1-1; possibly TRBD1 for D (5 bases). Germline CDR1 KGHSH, CDR2 LQKENI. Trimming took 6 bases from V and 0 from J, leaving 17 bases between them. The CDR3 runs to 16 residues. Drawing the rest from reference TRBV18 and TRBJ1-1, the complete variable domain is NAGVMQNPRHLVRRRGQEARLRCSPMKGHSHVYWYRQLPEEGLKFMVYLQKENIIDESGMPKERFSAEFPKEGPSILRIQQVVRGDSAAYFCASSPVIDRVNTEAFFGQGTRLTVV.

The V call is TRBV9, the J call TRBJ2-2; possible D gene TRBD1, 6 bases. Trimming shortened V by 2 bases and J by 11 bases, and 16 bases separated the two germline ends. The germline V gene encodes CDR1 SGDLS and CDR2 YYNGEE. The CDR3 totals 14 residues. CDR3 residues: CASSVAGVSLELFF. The DNA of the CDR3 is TGTGCCAGCAGCGTCGCAGGGGTCAGTTTAGAGCTGTTTTTT.